This TCR beta chain emerged from a study of technical replicates of blood from a handful of donors. Comment on this clone: This sample includes further DNA sequences coding for the same CDR3.

From germline, CDR1 is MNHEY and CDR2 SVGAGI. Trimming took off 0 bases at V and 1 base at J, with 4 bases between the two ends. The CDR3 extends over 13 amino acids. Profiling relied on immunoSEQ multiplex PCR, and the TCRdb table lists in-frame clones only, not all of them. The table shows 60,000 to 90,000 clones, with about 97% occurring only once. This TCR came from a human donor in good health. Sequencing was performed on T cells isolated from PBMCs. This rearrangement joins TRBV6-5 to TRBJ2-7, with no clear D. CDR3 sequence: CASSYSLSYEQYF. The CDR3 DNA reads as TGTGCCAGCAGTTACTCCCTTTCCTACGAGCAGTACTTC.